This section outlines one T cell receptor (beta chain) sequence together with its context. Assay: immunoSEQ multiplex PCR; the TCRdb copy retains only in-frame clones and omits some. Of approximately 110,000 clones in the sample, roughly 87% were seen once. The sample originates from a study of blood T cell repertoires in COVID-19. Study at large: Acute-phase and convalescent COVID-19 samples originated in the United States, Italy and Spain. Sources were T cells, B-cell-depleted T cells, or PBMCs; the material itself was cDNA or gDNA.

The CDR3 covers 14 residues. Trimming took off 3 bases at V and 3 bases at J, with 9 bases between the two ends. The germline V gene has CDR1 SNHLY and CDR2 FYNNEI. The rearrangement joins TRBV2 to TRBJ1-3; weak D call: TRBD1 (5 bases). Sequencing used peripheral blood. This TCR was recovered from a man between 45 and 60 years old with acute or convalescent COVID-19. The CDR3 nucleotides are TGTGCCAGCAGTGAGGGGGGTTATGGAAACACCATATATTTT. Translated, it gives CASSEGGYGNTIYF.